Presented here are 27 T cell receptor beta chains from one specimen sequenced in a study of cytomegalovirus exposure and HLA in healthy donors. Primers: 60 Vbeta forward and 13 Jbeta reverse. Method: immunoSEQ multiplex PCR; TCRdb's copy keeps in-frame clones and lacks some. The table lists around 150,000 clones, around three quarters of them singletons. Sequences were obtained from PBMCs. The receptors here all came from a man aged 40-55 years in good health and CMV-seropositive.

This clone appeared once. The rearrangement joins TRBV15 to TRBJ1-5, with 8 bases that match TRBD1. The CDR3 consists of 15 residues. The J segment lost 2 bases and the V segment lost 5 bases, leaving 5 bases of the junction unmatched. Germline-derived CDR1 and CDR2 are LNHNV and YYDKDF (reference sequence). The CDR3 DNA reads TGTGCCACCAGCCCCGGACAGGGTGGCAATCAGCCCCAGCATTTT. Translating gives CATSPGQGGNQPQHF.

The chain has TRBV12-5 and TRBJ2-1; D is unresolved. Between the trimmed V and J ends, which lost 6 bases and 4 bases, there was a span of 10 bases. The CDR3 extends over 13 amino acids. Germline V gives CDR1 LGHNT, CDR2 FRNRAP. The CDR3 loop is CASGLALYNEQFF. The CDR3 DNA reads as TGTGCTAGTGGCCTGGCCCTTTACAATGAGCAGTTCTTC.

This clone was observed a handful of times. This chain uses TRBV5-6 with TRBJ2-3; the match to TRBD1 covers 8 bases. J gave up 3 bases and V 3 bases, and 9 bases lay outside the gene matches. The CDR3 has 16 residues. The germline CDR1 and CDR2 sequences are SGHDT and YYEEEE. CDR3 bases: TGTGCCAGCAGCTCGACAGGGGTCGGTGGGACAGATACGCAGTATTTT. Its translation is CASSSTGVGGTDTQYF. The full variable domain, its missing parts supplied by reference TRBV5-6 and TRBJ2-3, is DAGVTQSPTHLIKTRGQQVTLRCSPKSGHDTVSWYQQALGQGPQFIFQYYEEEERQRGNFPDRFSGHQFPNYSSELNVNALLLGDSALYLCASSSTGVGGTDTQYFGPGTRLTVL.

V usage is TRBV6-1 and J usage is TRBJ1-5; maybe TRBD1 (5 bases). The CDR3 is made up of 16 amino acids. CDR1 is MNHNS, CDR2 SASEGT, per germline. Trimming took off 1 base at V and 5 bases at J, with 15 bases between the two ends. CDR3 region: CASSEVKGIGDQPQHF. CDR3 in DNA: TGTGCCAGCAGTGAAGTCAAGGGGATCGGAGATCAGCCCCAGCATTTT.

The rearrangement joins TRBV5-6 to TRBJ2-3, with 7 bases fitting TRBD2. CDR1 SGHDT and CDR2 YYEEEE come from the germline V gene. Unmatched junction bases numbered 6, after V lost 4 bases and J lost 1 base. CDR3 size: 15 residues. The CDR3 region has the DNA TGTGCCAGCAGCCACCTTAGCGGGCGCACAGATACGCAGTATTTT. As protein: CASSHLSGRTDTQYF.

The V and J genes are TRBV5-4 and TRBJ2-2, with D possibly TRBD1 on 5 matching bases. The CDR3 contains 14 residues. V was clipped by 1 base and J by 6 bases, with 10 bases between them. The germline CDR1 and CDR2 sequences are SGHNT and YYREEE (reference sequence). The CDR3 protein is CASSLIGASGELFF. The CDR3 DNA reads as TGTGCCAGCAGCTTGATTGGGGCCTCCGGGGAGCTGTTTTTT. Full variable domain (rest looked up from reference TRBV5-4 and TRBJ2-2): ETGVTQSPTHLIKTRGQQVTLRCSSQSGHNTVSWYQQALGQGPQFIFQYYREEENGRGNFPPRFSGLQFPNYSSELNVNALELDDSALYLCASSLIGASGELFFGEGSRLTVL.

The DNA for the CDR3 is TGTGCCAGCAGACTCGGGGAGGCTACCTACGAGCAGTACTTC. Amino acids: CASRLGEATYEQYF. This sequence joins TRBV6-5 and TRBJ2-7; TRBD2 might be the D (6 bases). From germline, CDR1 is MNHEY and CDR2 SVGAGI. This CDR3 contains 14 residues. The V and J ends lost 6 bases and 2 bases respectively, with 14 bases between them.

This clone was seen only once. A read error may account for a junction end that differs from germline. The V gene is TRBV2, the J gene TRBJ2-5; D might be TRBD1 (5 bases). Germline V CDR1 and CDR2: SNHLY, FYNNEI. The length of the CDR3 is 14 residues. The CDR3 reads CASREDSHQETQYF. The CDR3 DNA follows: TGTGCCAGCAGGGAAGACAGTCACCAAGAGACCCAGTACTTC.

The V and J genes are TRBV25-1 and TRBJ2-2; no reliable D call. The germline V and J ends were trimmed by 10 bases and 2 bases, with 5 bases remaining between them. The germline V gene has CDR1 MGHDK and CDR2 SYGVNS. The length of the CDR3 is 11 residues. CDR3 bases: TGTGCCACTAAAAACACCGGGGAGCTGTTTTTT. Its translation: CATKNTGELFF.

For the CDR3, the DNA is TGTGCCAGCAGTGGACAAAATAATTCACCCCTCCACTTT. It encodes CASSGQNNSPLHF. The chain couples TRBV6-1 to TRBJ1-6; D not certain. The CDR3 totals 13 residues. The V end was cut by 4 bases, the J end by 5 bases, with 6 bases between. Germline V gene lookup returns CDR1 MNHNS and CDR2 SASEGT.

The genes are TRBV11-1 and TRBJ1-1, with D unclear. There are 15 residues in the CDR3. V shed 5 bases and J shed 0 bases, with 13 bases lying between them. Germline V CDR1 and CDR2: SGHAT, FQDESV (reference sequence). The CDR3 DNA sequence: TGTGCCAGCAGCCCGTCCCGGCGGCTGAACACTGAAGCTTTCTTT. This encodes CASSPSRRLNTEAFF. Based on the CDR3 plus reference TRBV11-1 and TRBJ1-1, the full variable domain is EAEVAQSPRYKITEKSQAVAFWCDPISGHATLYWYRQILGQGPELLVQFQDESVVDDSQLPKDRFSAERLKGVDSTLKIQPAELGDSAMYLCASSPSRRLNTEAFFGQGTRLTVV.

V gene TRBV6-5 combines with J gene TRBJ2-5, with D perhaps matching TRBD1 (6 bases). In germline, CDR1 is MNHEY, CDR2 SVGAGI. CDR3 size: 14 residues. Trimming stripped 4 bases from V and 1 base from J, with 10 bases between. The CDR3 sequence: CASSFQGTQETQYF. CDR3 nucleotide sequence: TGTGCCAGCAGTTTCCAGGGGACCCAAGAGACCCAGTACTTC.

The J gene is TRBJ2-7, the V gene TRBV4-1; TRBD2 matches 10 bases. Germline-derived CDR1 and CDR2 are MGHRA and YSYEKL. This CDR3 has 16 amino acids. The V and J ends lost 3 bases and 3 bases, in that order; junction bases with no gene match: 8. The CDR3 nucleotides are TGCGCCAGCAGCCACGCAGCTGGGACTAGCGTCTACGAGCAGTACTTC. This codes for CASSHAAGTSVYEQYF.

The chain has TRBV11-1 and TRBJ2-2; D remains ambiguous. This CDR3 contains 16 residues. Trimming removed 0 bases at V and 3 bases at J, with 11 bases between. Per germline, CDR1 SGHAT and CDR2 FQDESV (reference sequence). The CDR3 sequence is CASSLAQDGHTGELFF. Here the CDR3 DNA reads TGTGCCAGCAGCTTAGCCCAGGATGGGCACACCGGGGAGCTGTTTTTT.

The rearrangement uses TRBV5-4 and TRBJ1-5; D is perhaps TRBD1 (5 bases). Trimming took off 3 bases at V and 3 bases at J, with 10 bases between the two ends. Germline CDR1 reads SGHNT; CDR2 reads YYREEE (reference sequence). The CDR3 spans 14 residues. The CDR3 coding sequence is TGTGCCAGCAGCTGGGGGGGTGCCAATCAGCCCCAGCATTTT. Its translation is CASSWGGANQPQHF.

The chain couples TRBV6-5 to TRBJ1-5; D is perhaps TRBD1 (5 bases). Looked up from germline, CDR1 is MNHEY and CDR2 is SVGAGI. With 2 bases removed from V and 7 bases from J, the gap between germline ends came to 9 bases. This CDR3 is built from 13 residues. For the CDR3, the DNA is TGTGCCAGCAGTTACGTAAAGGGGCAGCCCCAGCATTTT. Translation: CASSYVKGQPQHF.

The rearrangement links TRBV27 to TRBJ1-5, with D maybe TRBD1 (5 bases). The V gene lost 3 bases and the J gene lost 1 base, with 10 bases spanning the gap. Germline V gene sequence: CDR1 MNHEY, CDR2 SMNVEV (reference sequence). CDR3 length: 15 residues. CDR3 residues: CASSLYQGSNQPQHF. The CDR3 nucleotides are TGTGCCAGCAGTTTGTACCAGGGAAGCAATCAGCCCCAGCATTTT.

The CDR3 loop is CASSLYPGSREQYF. In DNA, the CDR3 is TGTGCCAGTAGTCTCTATCCGGGGTCCCGCGAGCAGTACTTC. This chain connects TRBV19 to TRBJ2-7; TRBD2 is a possible D gene (5 bases). Per the germline V gene, CDR1 is LNHDA and CDR2 is SQIVND (reference sequence). This CDR3 has 14 amino acids. V was trimmed by 5 bases and J by 6 bases, leaving 17 bases between them.

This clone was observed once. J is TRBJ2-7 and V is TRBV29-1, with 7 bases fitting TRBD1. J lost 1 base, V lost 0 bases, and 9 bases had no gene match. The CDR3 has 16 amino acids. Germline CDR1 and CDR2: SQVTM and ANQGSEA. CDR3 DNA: TGCAGCGTTGAAGAGCTGGGACAGAGAAATTCCTACGAGCAGTACTTC. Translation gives CSVEELGQRNSYEQYF.

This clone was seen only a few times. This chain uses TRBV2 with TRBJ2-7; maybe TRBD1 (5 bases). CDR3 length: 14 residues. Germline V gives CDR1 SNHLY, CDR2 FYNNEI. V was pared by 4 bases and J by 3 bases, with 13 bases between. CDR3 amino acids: CASSVGIGDYEQYF. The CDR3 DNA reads TGTGCCAGCAGTGTAGGGATAGGGGACTACGAGCAGTACTTC.

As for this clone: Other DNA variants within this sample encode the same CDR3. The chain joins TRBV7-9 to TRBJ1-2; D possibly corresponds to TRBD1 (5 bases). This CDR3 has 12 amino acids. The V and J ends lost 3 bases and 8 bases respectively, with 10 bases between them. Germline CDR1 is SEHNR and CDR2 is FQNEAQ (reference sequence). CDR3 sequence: CASSFTGDGYTF. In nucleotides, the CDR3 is TGTGCCAGCAGCTTCACGGGGGACGGCTACACCTTC.

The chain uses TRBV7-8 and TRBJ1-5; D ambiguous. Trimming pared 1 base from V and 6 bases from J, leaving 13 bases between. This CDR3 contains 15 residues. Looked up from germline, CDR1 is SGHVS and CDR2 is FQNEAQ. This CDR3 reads CASSLGTPRGQPQHF. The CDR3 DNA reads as TGTGCCAGCAGCTTAGGCACCCCCCGGGGTCAGCCCCAGCATTTT.

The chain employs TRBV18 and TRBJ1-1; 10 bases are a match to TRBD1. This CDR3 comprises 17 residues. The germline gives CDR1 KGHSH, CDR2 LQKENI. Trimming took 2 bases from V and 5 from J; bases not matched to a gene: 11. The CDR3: CASSPTGTGAMITEAFF. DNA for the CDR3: TGTGCCAGCTCACCAACCGGGACAGGGGCAATGATTACTGAAGCTTTCTTT.

The CDR3 nucleotides read TGTGCCAGCAGTTGGACCGACAGGGCGAGTACTTTCTTT. It translates to CASSWTDRASTFF. The genes are TRBV6-6 and TRBJ1-1; 7 bases map to TRBD1. CDR1 is MNHNY and CDR2 is SVGAGI in the germline V gene (reference sequence). The CDR3 spans 13 residues. J gave up 12 bases and V 4 bases, and 11 bases lay outside the gene matches.

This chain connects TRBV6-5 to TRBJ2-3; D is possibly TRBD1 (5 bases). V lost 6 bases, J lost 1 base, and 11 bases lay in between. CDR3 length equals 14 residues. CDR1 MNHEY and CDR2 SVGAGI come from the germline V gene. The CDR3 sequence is CASRRTSGTDTQYF. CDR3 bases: TGTGCCAGCAGACGGACAAGCGGCACAGATACGCAGTATTTT.

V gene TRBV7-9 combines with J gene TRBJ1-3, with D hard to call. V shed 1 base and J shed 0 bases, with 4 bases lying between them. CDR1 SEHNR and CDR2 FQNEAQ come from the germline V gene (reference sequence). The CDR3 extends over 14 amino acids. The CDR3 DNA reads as TGTGCCAGCAGCTTAGACTACTCTGGAAACACCATATATTTT. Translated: CASSLDYSGNTIYF.

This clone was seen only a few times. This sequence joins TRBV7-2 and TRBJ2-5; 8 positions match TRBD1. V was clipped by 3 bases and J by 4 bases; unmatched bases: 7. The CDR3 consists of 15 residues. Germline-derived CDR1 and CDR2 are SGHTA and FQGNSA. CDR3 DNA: TGTGCCAGCAGCTTTCAGGGGGCGACCCTAGAGACCCAGTACTTC. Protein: CASSFQGATLETQYF.